The source of this T cell receptor beta chain is a study of blood T cells in healthy people across ages (dated by TCRdb to 2013 to 2016). Some background on the complete study: In model experiments, template switching captured about one uniquely barcoded TCR beta cDNA molecule for every two T cells. Using deep sequencing normalized with unique cDNA molecular identifiers, the study measured how TCR beta repertoire diversity changes with age. Donors were grouped into four age groups: young (average about 15 years), middle-aged (around 39), aged (around 60) and long-lived (about 89). To avoid experimental bias, donors of different ages were distributed randomly across sequencing lanes. Using the same blood draw, the study looked at two additional independent replicas of 1 million unique cDNA reads for two donors, one aged 18 to 30 and the other aged 80 or older.

Overall study results and their limits: Donor CMV infection status was unknown, potentially confounding age-related changes in expanded clonotypes. A strong correlation was found between observed TCR beta diversity and the percentage of naive T cells measured by flow cytometry. Estimates of total diversity based on one million sequenced T cells were regarded as lower bounds and as underestimates. Because profiling used bulk unsorted PBMCs, naive and antigen-experienced compartments could not be compared conclusively. As age increased, observed TCR beta diversity per million T cells dropped in a roughly linear way, and a significant reduction was already evident by age about 36. Compared with the aged group, more naive CD4+ T cells, fewer expanded clones and increased TCR diversity were shown by the long-lived group, suggesting age selection.

The approximately 39 donors, aged about 6 to 90 years, were systemically healthy Caucasian individuals from Russia. Each donor gave approximately 9.3 milliliters of peripheral blood, collected into EDTA-treated Vacutainer tubes. Ficoll-Paque density-gradient centrifugation was used to isolate PBMCs, with at least 7 million per sample. Trizol reagent was used to extract total RNA from the PBMCs, yielding at least 5 micrograms per sample. The percentages of naive CD45RAhigh/CD27high T cells were determined by flow cytometry on a PBMC aliquot from every donor. This clonotype was seen only a few times. No antigen is known for it. No qualities accompany the bases; no much larger clone lies one base away. Taken from cysteine to phenylalanine, the CDR3 has 13 residues. The only DNA kept is the CDR3, 39 bases in frame from the first base. Relative to germline, V is 8 bases shorter and J is 2 bases shorter, with 11 bases between their ends. The germline V gene specifies SGHDN as CDR1 and FVKESK as CDR2.

Library generation was performed with 5' RACE. Instrument used: Illumina HiSeq 2500. A second PCR of roughly 6 to 11 cycles was run with a J-beta primer mix and a sample-barcoded 5' primer. Each TCR beta cDNA molecule received a unique molecular identifier from a template-switch 5' adaptor carrying 12 random nucleotides. At least 2.5 million CDR3-containing paired-end reads were obtained from each sample. First-strand cDNA synthesis was performed from all RNA using the Mint cDNA synthesis kit, with priming by a TRBC-specific oligonucleotide. All cDNA was treated with uracil-DNA glycosylase and then went through a first 18-cycle PCR with the universal primers M1SS and BC2_uni_R. Regarding the original processing steps: For normalization, 1 million high-quality reads were randomly selected from each sample, with every read carrying a distinct molecular identifier. Reads sharing molecular identifiers were discarded rather than binned into consensus sequences. MiTCR, with a Q25 quality threshold and the strictest error-elimination algorithm, was used for CDR3 identification, clonotype clustering and error correction. A nonparametric unseen species model with Euler transformation was used to estimate lower-bound total TCR beta diversity. TCRdb handled the public reads itself, with Q25 trimming in fastp and clone calling in MiXCR, and kept productive beta chains. Under each unique CDR3 protein, matching rows form one entry showing the most common genes and DNA. The V and J calls come from TCRdb's annotation, not from the publication. This sample is represented by some 790,000 distinct CDR3 sequences; about 28% of them were singletons. 15% to 20% of the sample is taken by the ten largest.

The TCR originated in a woman of 80 years or more in good health. The V and J segments used are TRBV14 and TRBJ2-3, with no reliable assignment of the D segment. The sample comprised blood. The CDR3 region reads CASESSSTDTQYF. The DNA sequence is as follows: TGTGCCAGCGAATCGTCTTCCACAGATACGCAGTATTTT.